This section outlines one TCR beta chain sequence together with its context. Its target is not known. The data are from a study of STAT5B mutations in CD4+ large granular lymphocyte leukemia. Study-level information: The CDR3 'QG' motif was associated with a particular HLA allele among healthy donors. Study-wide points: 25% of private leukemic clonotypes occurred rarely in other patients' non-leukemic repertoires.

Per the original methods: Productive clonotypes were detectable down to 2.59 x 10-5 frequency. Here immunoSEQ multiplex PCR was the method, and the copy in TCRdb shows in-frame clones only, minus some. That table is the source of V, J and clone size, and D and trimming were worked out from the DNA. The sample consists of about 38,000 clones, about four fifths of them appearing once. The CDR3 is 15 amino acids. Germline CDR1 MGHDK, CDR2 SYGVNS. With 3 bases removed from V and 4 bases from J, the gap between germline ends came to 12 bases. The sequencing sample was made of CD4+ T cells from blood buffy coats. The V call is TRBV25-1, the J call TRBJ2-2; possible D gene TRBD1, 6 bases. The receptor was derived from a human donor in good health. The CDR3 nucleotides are TGTGCCAGCAGTGAGGGGGCGCCGGGCACCGGGGAGCTGTTTTTT. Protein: CASSEGAPGTGELFF.